This T cell receptor beta chain was sequenced during a study of blood T cell repertoires in COVID-19. On the study more broadly: Sources were T cells, B-cell-depleted T cells, or PBMCs; the material itself was cDNA or gDNA.

The data were produced by immunoSEQ multiplex PCR, yet TCRdb's version contains in-frame clones alone and is incomplete. The sample lists approximately 250,000 clones; 85% were seen once. With 0 bases removed from V and 9 bases from J, the gap between germline ends came to 9 bases. The germline V gene has CDR1 LNHNV and CDR2 YYDKDF (reference sequence). CDR3 length equals 13 residues. This chain connects TRBV15 to TRBJ2-1, with D uncertain. The sequencing input was peripheral blood. The TCR was taken from a man aged 45-60 years with COVID-19, enrolled during active disease. This CDR3 is CATSREQMGEQFF. For the CDR3, the DNA is TGTGCCACCAGCAGAGAACAGATGGGTGAGCAGTTCTTC. The full variable domain, rest sourced from reference TRBV15 and TRBJ2-1, is DAMVIQNPRYQVTQFGKPVTLSCSQTLNHNVMYWYQQKSSQAPKLLFHYYDKDFNNEADTPDNFQSRRPNTSFCFLDIRSPGLGDTAMYLCATSREQMGEQFFGPGTRLTVL.